This T cell receptor (beta chain) was sequenced in a study of shared clonotypes between healthy human individuals. Profiling relied on immunoSEQ multiplex PCR, and the TCRdb table lists in-frame clones only, not all of them. The sample has under 600,000 clones; 90% to 97% are singletons. CDR1 is MNHEY and CDR2 is SVGAGI in the germline V gene. This CDR3 is 13 amino acids long. The V and J ends lost 6 bases and 2 bases respectively, with 11 bases between them. The source is a woman aged 25 to 39 in good health. The sequencing sample was made of naive CD4+ T cells sorted from blood. Subset given: CD45RA+ positively selected. J is TRBJ2-7 and V is TRBV6-5; D may be TRBD1 (5 bases). The CDR3 spells CASRWTKTYEQYF. In nucleotides, the CDR3 is TGTGCCAGCAGGTGGACAAAAACCTACGAGCAGTACTTC.